These T cell receptor beta chains were read from a single sample in a study of T cell responses to AZD1222 COVID-19 vaccine. Libraries were prepared by immunoSEQ multiplex PCR; TCRdb keeps only in-frame clonotypes and omits some of them. The sample has around 110,000 clones, approximately 90% seen once; the top ten hold roughly 1.5%. This sample comprised peripheral blood, obtained 28 days after the second AZD1222 dose. These receptors originate from an adult who received the AZD1222 COVID-19 vaccine. Both conserved end residues are part of each CDR3. The order of the fields is CDR3 DNA, CDR3 protein, V gene, J gene, clone size, D gene. D genes are given only for firm matches. Rows may omit the clone size; those that give it use once, few, many or a size class.

cdr3_nt: TGTGCCAGCAGCTCACGGGACCACAATGAGCAGTTCTTC
cdr3_aa: CASSSRDHNEQFF
v_call: TRBV13
j_call: TRBJ2-1
clone_size: NA
d_call: NA

cdr3_nt: TGTGCCAGCAGCTTAGGCCACTTCTCCTACGAGCAGTACTTC
cdr3_aa: CASSLGHFSYEQYF
v_call: TRBV7-8
j_call: TRBJ2-7
clone_size: NA
d_call: NA

cdr3_nt: TGTGCCAGCAGGATGGACGGGAGCTCTGGAAACACCATATATTTT
cdr3_aa: CASRMDGSSGNTIYF
v_call: TRBV6-5
j_call: TRBJ1-3
clone_size: NA
d_call: NA

cdr3_nt: TGCGCCAGCAGCCGACAGGGACAAGAGACCCAGTACTTC
cdr3_aa: CASSRQGQETQYF
v_call: TRBV5-1
j_call: TRBJ2-5
clone_size: NA
d_call: TRBD1

cdr3_nt: TGTGCCAGCAGTGAAGCCGTCCGGAACACTGAAGCTTTCTTT
cdr3_aa: CASSEAVRNTEAFF
v_call: TRBV6-1
j_call: TRBJ1-1
clone_size: once
d_call: NA

cdr3_nt: TGTGCCAGCAGCTTCCCTAACACCGGGGAGCTGTTTTTT
cdr3_aa: CASSFPNTGELFF
v_call: TRBV27
j_call: TRBJ2-2
clone_size: NA
d_call: NA

cdr3_nt: TGTGCCACCAGTGGAACAGGGGGCGAGATTAACTATGGCTACACCTTC
cdr3_aa: CATSGTGGEINYGYTF
v_call: TRBV24-1
j_call: TRBJ1-2
clone_size: NA
d_call: TRBD1

cdr3_nt: TGCGCCAGCAGTATGGTAGCGGGAGCAGAAGAGCAGTTCTTC
cdr3_aa: CASSMVAGAEEQFF
v_call: TRBV5-1
j_call: TRBJ2-1
clone_size: once
d_call: TRBD2

cdr3_nt: TGTGCCAGCAGTTTAACTTGGGACAGGGTCTACGAGCAGTACTTC
cdr3_aa: CASSLTWDRVYEQYF
v_call: TRBV27
j_call: TRBJ2-7
clone_size: NA
d_call: TRBD1

cdr3_nt: TGTGCCATCAGTGGGTTTGCGGGGGAGTACGGCGAGCAGTACTTC
cdr3_aa: CAISGFAGEYGEQYF
v_call: TRBV10-3
j_call: TRBJ2-7
clone_size: NA
d_call: TRBD2

cdr3_nt: TGTGCCAGCAGCCCGACTAGCGGGTTAAACAATGAGCAGTTCTTC
cdr3_aa: CASSPTSGLNNEQFF
v_call: TRBV6-5
j_call: TRBJ2-1
clone_size: NA
d_call: TRBD2

cdr3_nt: TGTGCCAGCAGCTTAGCCGGGACCGGGAGATGGGGAGAGACCCAGTACTTC
cdr3_aa: CASSLAGTGRWGETQYF
v_call: TRBV11-1
j_call: TRBJ2-5
clone_size: NA
d_call: NA

cdr3_nt: TGTGCCAGCAGCTTAGAGGGCCAGGGTACGCAGTATTTT
cdr3_aa: CASSLEGQGTQYF
v_call: TRBV7-2
j_call: TRBJ2-3
clone_size: NA
d_call: NA

cdr3_nt: TGTGCCAGCAGTGGATTCACAGGGGGCGATGAGACCCAGTACTTC
cdr3_aa: CASSGFTGGDETQYF
v_call: TRBV5-8
j_call: TRBJ2-5
clone_size: NA
d_call: TRBD1

cdr3_nt: TGTGCCTGGAGACCGGGACAGTCCTACCAAGAGACCCAGTACTTC
cdr3_aa: CAWRPGQSYQETQYF
v_call: TRBV30
j_call: TRBJ2-5
clone_size: NA
d_call: TRBD1

cdr3_nt: TGTGCCAGCAGTGACTCCCGGCTAGCGGGAGCCTTTCATGAGCAGTTCTTC
cdr3_aa: CASSDSRLAGAFHEQFF
v_call: TRBV6-4
j_call: TRBJ2-1
clone_size: NA
d_call: TRBD2

cdr3_nt: TGTGCCAGCAGTGTATTTAATAATGAGCAGTTCTTC
cdr3_aa: CASSVFNNEQFF
v_call: TRBV2
j_call: TRBJ2-1
clone_size: NA
d_call: NA

cdr3_nt: TGCGCCAGCAGCCCCTCCGGAGTGACACTCCCTAACTATGGCTACACCTTC
cdr3_aa: CASSPSGVTLPNYGYTF
v_call: TRBV5-1
j_call: TRBJ1-2
clone_size: NA
d_call: NA

cdr3_nt: TGTGCCAGCAGCTTTGGGAGGAGCTCCTACAATGAGCAGTTCTTC
cdr3_aa: CASSFGRSSYNEQFF
v_call: TRBV13
j_call: TRBJ2-1
clone_size: NA
d_call: NA

cdr3_nt: TGTGCCAGCAGTGGGGGGGTCTATGGCTACACCTTC
cdr3_aa: CASSGGVYGYTF
v_call: TRBV6-4
j_call: TRBJ1-2
clone_size: NA
d_call: NA

cdr3_nt: TGTGCCAGCAACAGGGGTAATACAGATACGCAGTATTTT
cdr3_aa: CASNRGNTDTQYF
v_call: TRBV9
j_call: TRBJ2-3
clone_size: NA
d_call: TRBD1

cdr3_nt: TGCGCCAGCAGCCCTAAACAATCAGGGGCGGGTGACTATGGCTACACCTTC
cdr3_aa: CASSPKQSGAGDYGYTF
v_call: TRBV4-1
j_call: TRBJ1-2
clone_size: NA
d_call: NA

cdr3_nt: TGTGCCAGCAGTTCTAGGGGGCTTAACTATGGCTACACCTTC
cdr3_aa: CASSSRGLNYGYTF
v_call: TRBV28
j_call: TRBJ1-2
clone_size: NA
d_call: TRBD1

cdr3_nt: TGTGCCAGCAGTTTAGAGGTTATCTCTGGAAACACCATATATTTT
cdr3_aa: CASSLEVISGNTIYF
v_call: TRBV28
j_call: TRBJ1-3
clone_size: NA
d_call: NA

cdr3_nt: TGCGCCAGCAGTAAGACAGGGGGTCTTAATCAGCCCCAGCATTTT
cdr3_aa: CASSKTGGLNQPQHF
v_call: TRBV10-2
j_call: TRBJ1-5
clone_size: few
d_call: TRBD1

cdr3_nt: TGCGCCAGCAGCAAACAGGACGGAACAACTGAAGCTTTCTTT
cdr3_aa: CASSKQDGTTEAFF
v_call: TRBV5-1
j_call: TRBJ1-1
clone_size: once
d_call: NA

cdr3_nt: TGTGCCAGCAGCGACCCCTCCGGGCCCAACTATGGCTACACCTTC
cdr3_aa: CASSDPSGPNYGYTF
v_call: TRBV5-4
j_call: TRBJ1-2
clone_size: NA
d_call: NA

cdr3_nt: TGTGCCAGCAGCGTAGGGTCGGGAGGTAACAATGAGCAGTTCTTC
cdr3_aa: CASSVGSGGNNEQFF
v_call: TRBV9
j_call: TRBJ2-1
clone_size: NA
d_call: TRBD2

cdr3_nt: TGTGCCAGCAGGGGCCCGGGAGAAAAACTGTTTTTT
cdr3_aa: CASRGPGEKLFF
v_call: TRBV28
j_call: TRBJ1-4
clone_size: NA
d_call: NA

cdr3_nt: TGCGCCAGCAGCCCTACCGACAGTTACACTGAGACCCAGTACTTC
cdr3_aa: CASSPTDSYTETQYF
v_call: TRBV5-1
j_call: TRBJ2-5
clone_size: NA
d_call: NA

cdr3_nt: TGTGCCAGCAGCTTAACTGGACGCCCCTCTGGGGCCAACGTCCTGACTTTC
cdr3_aa: CASSLTGRPSGANVLTF
v_call: TRBV27
j_call: TRBJ2-6
clone_size: NA
d_call: NA

cdr3_nt: TGTGCCAGCAGATCCCCACTAGAGAACACTGAAGCTTTCTTT
cdr3_aa: CASRSPLENTEAFF
v_call: TRBV6-5
j_call: TRBJ1-1
clone_size: NA
d_call: NA

cdr3_nt: TGTGCCAGCAGACCAGAGAGGGGGCTCCATGGCTACACCTTC
cdr3_aa: CASRPERGLHGYTF
v_call: TRBV27
j_call: TRBJ1-2
clone_size: NA
d_call: TRBD1

cdr3_nt: TGTGCCAGCAGCGTTAGCGGGAGGGCTAATGAGCAGTTCTTC
cdr3_aa: CASSVSGRANEQFF
v_call: TRBV3-1/TRBV3-2
j_call: TRBJ2-1
clone_size: once
d_call: TRBD2

cdr3_nt: TGTGCCATCCTCCGGGAGGATGGGGATGGCTACACCTTC
cdr3_aa: CAILREDGDGYTF
v_call: TRBV10-3
j_call: TRBJ1-2
clone_size: NA
d_call: NA

cdr3_nt: TGTGCCAGCAGCTTGGGGGGGGTCACTGAAGCTTTCTTT
cdr3_aa: CASSLGGVTEAFF
v_call: TRBV5-4
j_call: TRBJ1-1
clone_size: NA
d_call: NA

cdr3_nt: TGCGCCAGCAGCTTGTCGGGGAGGACTGAAGCTTTCTTT
cdr3_aa: CASSLSGRTEAFF
v_call: TRBV5-1
j_call: TRBJ1-1
clone_size: NA
d_call: NA

cdr3_nt: TGTGCCAGCAGGACAGGGGAGAAACTGTTTTTT
cdr3_aa: CASRTGEKLFF
v_call: TRBV19
j_call: TRBJ1-4
clone_size: once
d_call: TRBD1

cdr3_nt: TGTGCCAGCACCGGGAGTGAGCAGTTCTTC
cdr3_aa: CASTGSEQFF
v_call: TRBV9
j_call: TRBJ2-1
clone_size: NA
d_call: NA